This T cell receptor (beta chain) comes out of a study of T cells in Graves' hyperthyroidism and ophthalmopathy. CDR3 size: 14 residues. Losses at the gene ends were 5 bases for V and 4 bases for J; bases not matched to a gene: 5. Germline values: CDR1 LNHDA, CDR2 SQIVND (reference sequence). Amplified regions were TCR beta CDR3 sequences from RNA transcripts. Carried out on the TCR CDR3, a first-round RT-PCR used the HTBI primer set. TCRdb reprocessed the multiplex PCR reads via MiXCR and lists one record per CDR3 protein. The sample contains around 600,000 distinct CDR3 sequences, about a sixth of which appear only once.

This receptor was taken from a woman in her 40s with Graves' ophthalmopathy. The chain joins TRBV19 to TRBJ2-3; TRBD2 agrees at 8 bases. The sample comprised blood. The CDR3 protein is CASSSWTSSDTQYF. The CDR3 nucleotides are TGTGCCAGTAGTTCATGGACTAGCTCAGATACGCAGTATTTT.